These 25 T cell receptor beta chains share one sample of origin, sequenced in a study of T and B cells in COVID-19 patients. TRB was amplified from roughly 250-500 ng of blood genomic DNA. BIOMED2 TRB-A/B primer pools were used in multiplex TRB PCR. TCRdb re-called the multiplex PCR reads with MiXCR, one entry per CDR3 protein. The sample consists of roughly 12,000 distinct CDR3 sequences, more than 25% of them appearing once. Specimen: blood. These TCRs come from a human donor who had recovered from COVID-19.

The chain carries TRBV10-3 and TRBJ2-1; 11 bases fit TRBD2. The germline V gene has CDR1 ENHRY and CDR2 SYGVKD. The CDR3 sequence is 15 residues long. The J segment lost 6 bases and the V segment lost 6 bases, leaving 7 bases of the junction unmatched. The CDR3 bases are TGTGCCATCAGAAGGGGGACTAGCGGATTCAATGAGCAGTTCTTC. The encoded protein is CAIRRGTSGFNEQFF.

The chain carries TRBV24-1 and TRBJ2-3; TRBD2 aligns across 12 bases. The CDR3 is made up of 16 amino acids. Germline CDR1 KGHDR, CDR2 SFDVKD. J was trimmed by 7 bases and V by 4 bases; bases with no gene match: 8. CDR3 DNA sequence: TGTGCCACCAGTGAGTTCACTAGCGGGAGGATGAATACGCAGTATTTT. Protein sequence: CATSEFTSGRMNTQYF.

The J gene is TRBJ2-1, the V gene TRBV11-3; TRBD2 matches at 9 bases. Germline CDR1 SGHNT, CDR2 YENEEA. V trimming: 3 bases; J trimming: 7 bases; junction bases outside the gene matches: 10. The CDR3 length is 16 residues. The CDR3 is CASSFLAVAGVNEQFF. CDR3 sequence (DNA): TGTGCCAGCAGCTTTCTCGCGGTAGCGGGAGTGAATGAGCAGTTCTTC.

This clonotype was detected ten times or more. J is TRBJ2-3 and V is TRBV27; no definite D call. The CDR3 is made up of 13 amino acids. Germline V gene lookup returns CDR1 MNHEY and CDR2 SMNVEV (reference sequence). The ends were cut back, 2 bases at V and 8 bases at J, with 11 bases in the middle. Written as DNA, the CDR3 is TGTGCCAGCAGTTTAAGTTCCGATTCTACGCAGTATTTT. This sequence encodes CASSLSSDSTQYF.

Judged by abundance, this clonotype is medium-sized. The chain is built from TRBV19 and TRBJ2-5; no clear D gene. Germline-derived CDR1 and CDR2 are LNHDA and SQIVND (reference sequence). Deletions cut 4 bases from V and 5 bases from J, with 8 bases between. There are 12 residues in the CDR3. This CDR3 is CASSSKRETQYF. The CDR3 coding sequence is TGTGCCAGTAGTAGTAAGCGTGAGACCCAGTACTTC.

By frequency in the sample, this clonotype is medium-sized (0.01 to 0.1%). The V call is TRBV11-3, the J call TRBJ2-2; D perhaps matches TRBD1 (6 bases). The germline gives CDR1 SGHNT, CDR2 YENEEA. Deletions cut 7 bases from V and 0 bases from J, with 12 bases between. The CDR3 has 15 amino acids. CDR3 amino acids: CASTQDSANTGELFF. DNA of the CDR3: TGTGCCAGCACCCAGGACAGTGCGAACACCGGGGAGCTGTTTTTT.

This clonotype has just a few counts. The rearrangement uses TRBV19 and TRBJ2-4, with no clear D. The germline gives CDR1 LNHDA, CDR2 SQIVND (reference sequence). The CDR3 has 14 residues. Trimming took off 9 bases at V and 3 bases at J, with 15 bases between the two ends. CDR3 sequence: CASPSLRIKNIQYF. In DNA, the CDR3 is TGTGCCAGCCCTTCATTGAGAATCAAAAACATTCAGTACTTC.

To note about this clonotype: With a much larger clone just one base away, this may be a read error. The genes are TRBV5-6 and TRBJ2-3; weak D call: TRBD2 (5 bases). The CDR3 covers 17 residues. Germline CDR1 is SGHDT and CDR2 is YYEEEE. The CDR3 spells CANSRGLGAASLDTQYF. The CDR3 region has the DNA TGTGCCAACAGCCGGGGATTGGGTGCGGCTAGTTTGGATACGCAGTATTTT. The entire variable domain, with the rest obtained from reference TRBV5-6 and TRBJ2-3, is as follows: DAGVTQSPTHLIKTRGQQVTLRCSPKSGHDTVSWYQQALGQGPQFIFQYYEEEERQRGNFPDRFSGHQFPNYSSELNVNALLLGDSALYLCANSRGLGAASLDTQYFGPGTRLTVL.

In this sample, this clonotype turned up a few times. The chain is built from TRBV7-9 and TRBJ2-3; D gene uncertain. Germline V CDR1 and CDR2: SEHNR, FQNEAQ (reference sequence). V was clipped by 4 bases and J by 2 bases, with 4 bases between them. This CDR3 spans 12 amino acids. The CDR3 nucleotides read TGTGCCAGCAGCTCAACCACAGATACGCAGTATTTT. Amino acid sequence: CASSSTTDTQYF.

This chain links TRBV6-2 or TRBV6-3 with TRBJ2-5; D unclear. Trimming shortened V by 8 bases and J by 7 bases, and 23 bases separated the two germline ends. This CDR3 has 15 residues. From germline, CDR1 is MNHEY and CDR2 SVGEGT. The CDR3 coding sequence is TGTGCCAGCGAACAGACACAAGCCATAAGAGGGACCCAGTACTTC. Translated, it gives CASEQTQAIRGTQYF.

The rearrangement links TRBV7-6 to TRBJ1-4; tentatively, D is TRBD1 (6 bases). Between the trimmed V and J ends, which lost 3 bases and 7 bases, there was a span of 12 bases. The CDR3 loop spans 14 amino acids. From germline, CDR1 is SGHVS and CDR2 FNYEAQ. CDR3 coding DNA: TGTGCCAGCAGCTTTGGCCAGGGGCGTGAAAAACTGTTTTTT. It encodes CASSFGQGREKLFF.

By frequency in the sample, this clonotype is medium-sized (0.01 to 0.1%). J is TRBJ1-2 and V is TRBV29-1; 8 bases are a match to TRBD1. Germline V gives CDR1 SQVTM, CDR2 ANQGSEA. Trimming cost V 3 bases and J 5 bases; bases outside gene matches: 8. The CDR3 is 14 residues long. The CDR3 DNA is TGCAGCGTTGATGATTACGACAGGGGTTATGGCTACACCTTC. This codes for CSVDDYDRGYGYTF.

This chain joins TRBV6-5 and TRBJ1-2; D not resolved. The germline V gene encodes CDR1 MNHEY and CDR2 SVGAGI. The V and J ends lost 8 bases and 0 bases respectively, with 16 bases between them. The CDR3 sequence is 15 residues long. The CDR3 sequence: CASRREREPNYGYTF. The CDR3 region has the DNA TGTGCCAGCCGCCGGGAACGGGAGCCTAACTATGGCTACACCTTC.

This clonotype rates as medium-sized. The gene calls are TRBV11-3 and TRBJ2-1, with D tentatively TRBD1 or TRBD2 (5 bases each). Deletions cut 4 bases from V and 3 bases from J, with 13 bases between. From germline, CDR1 is SGHNT and CDR2 YENEEA. The CDR3 length is 15 residues. CDR3 coding DNA: TGTGCCAGCAGCTCCGGGGACCACTTCTACAATGAGCAGTTCTTC. It codes for CASSSGDHFYNEQFF.

This clonotype is termed medium-sized. The V gene is TRBV19, the J gene TRBJ2-7; TRBD1 might be the D (6 bases). Germline loops: CDR1 LNHDA, CDR2 SQIVND (reference sequence). V was cut by 11 bases and J by 4 bases, with 15 bases left in between. This CDR3 has 12 residues. The CDR3 is CAEHRDSYEQYV. In DNA, the CDR3 is TGTGCCGAGCACAGGGATTCGTACGAGCAGTACGTC.

The chain uses TRBV6-2 or TRBV6-3 and TRBJ1-2, with D possibly matching TRBD1 (6 bases). The CDR3 contains 13 residues. CDR1 MNHEY and CDR2 SVGEGT come from the germline V gene. Trimming stripped 6 bases from V and 7 bases from J, with 15 bases between. The CDR3 DNA reads TGTGCCAGCAGAATCACAGGGATGGGTGGCTACACCTTC. It yields the protein CASRITGMGGYTF.

In its sample, this clonotype was seen many times. The gene calls are TRBV7-2 and TRBJ2-1, with D perhaps matching TRBD1 or TRBD2 (5 bases each). There are 14 residues in the CDR3. Trimming left V 3 bases short and J 12 bases short, with 18 bases between. CDR1 and CDR2 from the germline V gene are SGHTA and FQGNSA. CDR3 bases: TGTGCCAGCAGCTTGAATTGGCAGGGACGGACGCAGTTCTTC. It yields the protein CASSLNWQGRTQFF.

The chain joins TRBV5-4 to TRBJ2-3, with 10 bases aligning to TRBD2. After removal of 4 bases from V and 2 bases from J, the junction contained 4 bases not matched to a gene. The length of the CDR3 is 15 residues. Germline V gene data show CDR1 as SGHNT and CDR2 as YYREEE (reference sequence). The CDR3 nucleotides read TGTGCCAGCAGCAGGACTAGCGGAATCACAGATACGCAGTATTTT. Translation: CASSRTSGITDTQYF.

A few counts support this clonotype. The chain uses TRBV20-1 and TRBJ1-2; D gene unclear. Germline CDR1 is DFQATT and CDR2 is SNEGSKA (reference sequence). The length of the CDR3 is 12 residues. The germline V and J ends were trimmed by 4 bases and 4 bases, with 10 bases remaining between them. CDR3 in amino acids: CSATLLTYGYTF. In DNA form, the CDR3 reads TGCAGTGCTACCCTTCTTACCTATGGCTACACCTTC.

The chain is built from TRBV4-3 and TRBJ2-3, with D hard to call. Trimming removed 0 bases from V and 6 bases from J, with 10 bases in between. The CDR3 covers 14 residues. Germline V gene lookup returns CDR1 LGHNA and CDR2 YSLEER. The DNA for the CDR3 is TGCGCCAGCAGCCAAGAGAGGATCGGCGATACGCAGTATTTT. Protein product: CASSQERIGDTQYF.

As DNA, the CDR3 is TGTGCCAGCAGCTTGAGAAGCGGGACCCTAAAGGGGGATGAGCAGTTCTTC. Its protein is CASSLRSGTLKGDEQFF. The chain recombines TRBV11-3 with TRBJ2-1; a weak D match, TRBD2 (7 bases). V was pared by 3 bases and J by 8 bases, with 23 bases between. Germline CDR1 SGHNT, CDR2 YENEEA. This CDR3 comprises 17 residues. The variable domain in full, completed from reference TRBV11-3 and TRBJ2-1, reads EAGVVQSPRYKIIEKKQPVAFWCNPISGHNTLYWYLQNLGQGPELLIRYENEEAVDDSQLPKDRFSAERLKGVDSTLKIQPAELGDSAVYLCASSLRSGTLKGDEQFFGPGTRLTVL.

This clonotype was seen a few times. The chain recombines TRBV6-5 with TRBJ1-1, with 8 bases identical to TRBD1. Trimming took 6 bases from V and 6 from J; bases not matched to a gene: 15. This CDR3 has 16 residues. Germline CDR1 MNHEY, CDR2 SVGAGI. The CDR3 bases are TGTGCCAGCAGCACCTACAAGCGAGGACAGGGTTCTGAAGCTTTCTTT. Its translation: CASSTYKRGQGSEAFF.

This rearrangement joins TRBV11-3 to TRBJ2-3; D possibly corresponds to TRBD2 (5 bases). The CDR3 spans 16 residues. CDR1 is SGHNT, CDR2 YENEEA, per germline. The ends were cut back, 6 bases at V and 4 bases at J, with 20 bases in the middle. CDR3 region: CASSPAGVLLADTQYF. CDR3 DNA sequence: TGTGCCAGCAGTCCAGCCGGGGTTTTACTTGCAGATACGCAGTATTTT.

The V call is TRBV14, the J call TRBJ2-3; TRBD2 aligns across 11 bases. This CDR3 region has 17 residues. Germline V lookup: CDR1 SGHDN, CDR2 FVKESK. Trimming at V came to 11 bases and at J to 5 bases, leaving 18 bases not matched to a gene. The CDR3 is CARKAGTSGQPGDTQYF. The CDR3, as DNA: TGTGCCCGAAAGGCCGGGACTAGCGGACAGCCGGGAGATACGCAGTATTTT.

The chain combines TRBV7-2 with TRBJ2-2, with D possibly being TRBD1 or TRBD2 (5 bases each). Germline-derived CDR1 and CDR2 are SGHTA and FQGNSA. The CDR3 length is 15 residues. Trimming cost V 4 bases and J 4 bases, with 13 bases left between them. Here the CDR3 reads CASSSRGAGTGELFF. Written as DNA, the CDR3 is TGTGCCAGCAGCTCGCGTGGGGCGGGCACCGGGGAGCTGTTTTTT.